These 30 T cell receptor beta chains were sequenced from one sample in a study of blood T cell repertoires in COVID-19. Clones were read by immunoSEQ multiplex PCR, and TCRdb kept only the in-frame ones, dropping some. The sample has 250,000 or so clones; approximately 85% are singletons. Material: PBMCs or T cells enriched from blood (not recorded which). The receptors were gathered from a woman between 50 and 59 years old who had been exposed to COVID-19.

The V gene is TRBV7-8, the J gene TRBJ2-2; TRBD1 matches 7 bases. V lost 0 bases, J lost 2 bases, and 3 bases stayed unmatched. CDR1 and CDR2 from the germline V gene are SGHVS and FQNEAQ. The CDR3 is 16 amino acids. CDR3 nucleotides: TGTGCCAGCAGCTTAGCGGCAGGGGGAAACACCGGGGAGCTGTTTTTT. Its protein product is CASSLAAGGNTGELFF.

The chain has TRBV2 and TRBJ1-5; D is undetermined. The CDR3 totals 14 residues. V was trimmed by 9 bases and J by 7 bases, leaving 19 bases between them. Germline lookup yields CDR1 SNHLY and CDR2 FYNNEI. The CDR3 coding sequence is TGTGCCAGTAGTTTGGGCGGGAGCCTACAGCCCCAGCATTTT. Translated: CASSLGGSLQPQHF.

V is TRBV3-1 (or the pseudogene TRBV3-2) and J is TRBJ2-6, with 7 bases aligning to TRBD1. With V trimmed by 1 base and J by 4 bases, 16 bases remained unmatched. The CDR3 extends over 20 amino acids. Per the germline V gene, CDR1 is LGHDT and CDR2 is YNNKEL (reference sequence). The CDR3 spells CASSQGRGDSRKGGANVLTF. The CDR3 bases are TGTGCCAGCAGCCAAGGGCGTGGGGACAGCAGGAAGGGAGGGGCCAACGTCCTGACTTTC.

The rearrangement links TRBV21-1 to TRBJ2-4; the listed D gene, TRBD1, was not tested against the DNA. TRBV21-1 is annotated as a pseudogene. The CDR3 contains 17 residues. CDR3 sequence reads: CASSKDIRHPGGNIQYF. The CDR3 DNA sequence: TGTGCCAGCAGCAAAGACATTCGGCATCCAGGGGGAAACATTCAGTACTTC.

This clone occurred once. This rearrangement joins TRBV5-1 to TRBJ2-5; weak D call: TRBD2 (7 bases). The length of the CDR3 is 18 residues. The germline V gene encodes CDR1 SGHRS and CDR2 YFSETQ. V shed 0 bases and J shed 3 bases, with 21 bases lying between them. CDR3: CASSLGSGGPLGEETQYF. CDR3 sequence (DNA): TGCGCCAGCAGCTTGGGGTCCGGGGGGCCCCTTGGGGAAGAGACCCAGTACTTC.

The CDR3 nucleotides read TGTGCCAGTAGTCTCAGGGGGCCTGGGGCCAACGTCCTGACTTTC. Protein product: CASSLRGPGANVLTF. This chain connects TRBV19 to TRBJ2-6; 8 nucleotides agree with TRBD1. Looked up from germline, CDR1 is LNHDA and CDR2 is SQIVND (reference sequence). CDR3 size: 15 residues. J gave up 2 bases and V 5 bases, and 2 bases lay outside the gene matches.

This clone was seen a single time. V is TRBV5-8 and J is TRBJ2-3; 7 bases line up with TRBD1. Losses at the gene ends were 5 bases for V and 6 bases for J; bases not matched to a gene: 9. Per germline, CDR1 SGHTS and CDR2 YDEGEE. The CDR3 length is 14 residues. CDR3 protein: CASRTGFLTDTQYF. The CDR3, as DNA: TGTGCCAGCAGGACAGGGTTCCTGACGGATACGCAGTATTTT.

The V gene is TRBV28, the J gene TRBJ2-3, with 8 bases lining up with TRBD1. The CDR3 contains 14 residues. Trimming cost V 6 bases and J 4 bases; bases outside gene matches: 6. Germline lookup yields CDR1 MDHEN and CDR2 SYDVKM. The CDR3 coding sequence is TGTGCCAGCAGCGGTTCAGGGGGCCCAGATACGCAGTATTTT. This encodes CASSGSGGPDTQYF.

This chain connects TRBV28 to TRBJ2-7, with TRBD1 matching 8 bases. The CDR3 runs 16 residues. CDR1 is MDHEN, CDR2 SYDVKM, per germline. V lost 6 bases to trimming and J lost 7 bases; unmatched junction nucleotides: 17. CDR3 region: CASSPPNPRGPGEQYF. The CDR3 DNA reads TGTGCCAGCAGCCCCCCCAACCCCAGGGGGCCAGGGGAGCAGTACTTC.

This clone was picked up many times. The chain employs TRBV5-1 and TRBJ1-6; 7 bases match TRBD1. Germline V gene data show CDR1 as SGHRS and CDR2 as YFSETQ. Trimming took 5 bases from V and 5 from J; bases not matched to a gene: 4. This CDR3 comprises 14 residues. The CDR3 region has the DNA TGCGCCAGCAGACCCGGACAGGATAATTCACCCCTCCACTTT. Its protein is CASRPGQDNSPLHF.

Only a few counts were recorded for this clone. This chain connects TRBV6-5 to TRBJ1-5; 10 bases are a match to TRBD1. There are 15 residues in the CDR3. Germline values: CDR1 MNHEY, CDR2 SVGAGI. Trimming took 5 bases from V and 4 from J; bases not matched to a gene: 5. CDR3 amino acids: CASSPGQGRNQPQHF. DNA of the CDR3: TGTGCCAGCAGTCCGGGACAGGGGCGAAATCAGCCCCAGCATTTT.

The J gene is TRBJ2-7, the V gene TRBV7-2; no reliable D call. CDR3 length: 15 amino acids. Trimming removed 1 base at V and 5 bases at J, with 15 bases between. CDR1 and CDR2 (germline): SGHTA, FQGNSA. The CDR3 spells CASSLVAPIGHEQYF. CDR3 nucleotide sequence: TGTGCCAGCAGCTTAGTGGCCCCTATTGGGCACGAGCAGTACTTC.

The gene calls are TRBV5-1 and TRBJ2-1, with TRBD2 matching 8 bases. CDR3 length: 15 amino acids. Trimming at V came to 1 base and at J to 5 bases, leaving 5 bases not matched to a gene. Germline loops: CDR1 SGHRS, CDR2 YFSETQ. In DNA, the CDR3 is TGCGCCAGCAGCTTGACAGGCGGGGGGCACAATGAGCAGTTCTTC. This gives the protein CASSLTGGGHNEQFF.

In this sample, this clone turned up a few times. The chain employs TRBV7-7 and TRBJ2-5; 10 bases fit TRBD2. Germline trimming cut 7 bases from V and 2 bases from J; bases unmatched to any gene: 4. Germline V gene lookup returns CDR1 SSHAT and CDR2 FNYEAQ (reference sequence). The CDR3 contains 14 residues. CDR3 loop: CASTLAGAQETQYF. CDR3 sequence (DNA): TGTGCCAGCACTCTAGCGGGGGCACAAGAGACCCAGTACTTC.

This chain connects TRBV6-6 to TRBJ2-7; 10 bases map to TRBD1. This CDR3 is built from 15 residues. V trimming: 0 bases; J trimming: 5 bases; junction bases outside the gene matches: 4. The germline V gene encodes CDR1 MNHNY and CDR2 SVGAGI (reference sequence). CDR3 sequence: CASSYSGQGMNEQYF. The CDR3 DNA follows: TGTGCCAGCAGTTACTCGGGACAGGGGATGAACGAGCAGTACTTC.

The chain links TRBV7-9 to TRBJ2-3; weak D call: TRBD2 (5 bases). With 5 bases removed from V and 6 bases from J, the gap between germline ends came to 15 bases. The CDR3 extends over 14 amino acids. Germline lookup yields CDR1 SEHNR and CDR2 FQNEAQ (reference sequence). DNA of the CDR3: TGTGCCAGCAGCCCCGGCCTCGAGGGCGATACGCAGTATTTT. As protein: CASSPGLEGDTQYF.

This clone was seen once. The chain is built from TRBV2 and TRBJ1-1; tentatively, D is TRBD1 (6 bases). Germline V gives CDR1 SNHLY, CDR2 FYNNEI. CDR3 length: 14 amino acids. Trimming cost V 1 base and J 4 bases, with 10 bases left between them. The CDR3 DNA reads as TGTGCCAGCAGTGAAGTAAGGGGGGGCACTGAAGCTTTCTTT. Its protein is CASSEVRGGTEAFF.

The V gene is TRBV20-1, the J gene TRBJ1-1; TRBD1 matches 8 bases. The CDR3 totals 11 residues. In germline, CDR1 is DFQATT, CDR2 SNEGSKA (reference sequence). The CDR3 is CSGRGLTEAFF. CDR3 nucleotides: TGCAGCGGCAGGGGGCTCACTGAAGCTTTCTTT.

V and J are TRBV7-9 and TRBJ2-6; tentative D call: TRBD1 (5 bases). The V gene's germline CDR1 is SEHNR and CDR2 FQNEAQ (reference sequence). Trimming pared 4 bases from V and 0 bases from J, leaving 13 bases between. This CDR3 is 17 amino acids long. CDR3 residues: CASSSTGPYSGANVLTF. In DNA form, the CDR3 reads TGTGCCAGCAGCTCCACAGGACCGTACTCTGGGGCCAACGTCCTGACTTTC.

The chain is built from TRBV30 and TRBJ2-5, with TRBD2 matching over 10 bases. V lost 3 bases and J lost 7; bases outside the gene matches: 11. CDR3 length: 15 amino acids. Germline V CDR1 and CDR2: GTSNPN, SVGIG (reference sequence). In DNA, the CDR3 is TGTGCCTGGAGCTATCCGGGACTAGCGTTAGGGACCCAGTACTTC. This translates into CAWSYPGLALGTQYF.

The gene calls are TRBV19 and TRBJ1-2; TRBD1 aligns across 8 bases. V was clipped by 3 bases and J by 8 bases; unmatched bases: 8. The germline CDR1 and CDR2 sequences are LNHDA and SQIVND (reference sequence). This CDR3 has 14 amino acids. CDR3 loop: CASSMTTGTGGYTF. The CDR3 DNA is TGTGCCAGTAGTATGACGACAGGGACAGGAGGCTACACCTTC.

CDR3 DNA sequence: TGCAGCGTGGGGCGGGGCAATGAAGCTTTCTTT. It encodes CSVGRGNEAFF. V gene TRBV29-1 combines with J gene TRBJ1-1; a weak D match, TRBD1 (5 bases). Germline CDR1 and CDR2: SQVTM and ANQGSEA. The CDR3 is 11 residues long. V lost 6 bases and J 7 bases, leaving 12 bases between the germline ends.

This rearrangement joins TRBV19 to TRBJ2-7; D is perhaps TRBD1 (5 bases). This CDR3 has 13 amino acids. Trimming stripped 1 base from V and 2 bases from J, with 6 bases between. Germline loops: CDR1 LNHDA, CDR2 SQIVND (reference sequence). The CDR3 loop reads CASSIATAYEQYF. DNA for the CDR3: TGTGCCAGTAGTATAGCGACAGCCTACGAGCAGTACTTC.

The CDR3 here is CASSLAGAASTDTQYF. For the CDR3, the DNA is TGTGCCAGCAGCTTGGCCGGTGCGGCCTCCACAGATACGCAGTATTTT. The J gene is TRBJ2-3, the V gene TRBV7-8; D is undetermined. This CDR3 is built from 16 residues. Trimming removed 3 bases from V and 2 bases from J, with 15 bases in between. Germline V gene sequence: CDR1 SGHVS, CDR2 FQNEAQ. Full variable domain (rest looked up from reference TRBV7-8 and TRBJ2-3): GAGVSQSPRYKVAKRGQDVALRCDPISGHVSLFWYQQALGQGPEFLTYFQNEAQLDKSGLPSDRFFAERPEGSVSTLKIQRTQQEDSAVYLCASSLAGAASTDTQYFGPGTRLTVL.

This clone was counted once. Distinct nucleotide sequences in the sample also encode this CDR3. DNA for the CDR3: TGCGCCAGCAGCTTCGGGGGTACTGAAGCTTTCTTT. This translates into CASSFGGTEAFF. This chain uses TRBV5-1 with TRBJ1-1; D may be TRBD1 (5 bases). Germline V gives CDR1 SGHRS, CDR2 YFSETQ. The CDR3 length is 12 residues. V gave up 2 bases and J gave up 5 bases, with 7 bases separating them. The full variable domain, completed using reference TRBV5-1 and TRBJ1-1, is KAGVTQTPRYLIKTRGQQVTLSCSPISGHRSVSWYQQTPGQGLQFLFEYFSETQRNKGNFPGRFSGRQFSNSRSEMNVSTLELGDSALYLCASSFGGTEAFFGQGTRLTVV.

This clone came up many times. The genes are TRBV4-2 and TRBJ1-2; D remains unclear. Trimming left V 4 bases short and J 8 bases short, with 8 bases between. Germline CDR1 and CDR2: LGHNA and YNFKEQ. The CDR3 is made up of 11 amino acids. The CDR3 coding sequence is TGTGCCAGCAGCCCGGGTGAGGGCTACACCTTC. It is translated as CASSPGEGYTF.

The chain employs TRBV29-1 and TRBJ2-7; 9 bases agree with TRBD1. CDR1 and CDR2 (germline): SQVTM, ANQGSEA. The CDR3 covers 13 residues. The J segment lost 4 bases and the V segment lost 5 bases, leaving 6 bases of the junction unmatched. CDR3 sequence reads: CSVSSGTGYEQYF. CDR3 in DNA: TGCAGCGTTTCGTCCGGGACAGGGTACGAGCAGTACTTC.

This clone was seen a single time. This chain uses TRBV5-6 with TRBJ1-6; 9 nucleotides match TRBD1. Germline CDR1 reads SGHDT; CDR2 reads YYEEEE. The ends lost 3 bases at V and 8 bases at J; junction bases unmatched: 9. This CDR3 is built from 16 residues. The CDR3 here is CASSYRGQGRDSPLHF. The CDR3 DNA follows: TGTGCCAGCAGCTACCGGGGACAGGGAAGGGATTCACCCCTCCACTTT. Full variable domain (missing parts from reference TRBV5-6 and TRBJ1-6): DAGVTQSPTHLIKTRGQQVTLRCSPKSGHDTVSWYQQALGQGPQFIFQYYEEEERQRGNFPDRFSGHQFPNYSSELNVNALLLGDSALYLCASSYRGQGRDSPLHFGNGTRLTVT.

The CDR3 reads CASEDRLNQPQHF. CDR3 nucleotide sequence: TGTGCCAGCGAGGACAGGCTAAATCAGCCCCAGCATTTT. The rearrangement joins TRBV6-5 to TRBJ1-5, with 7 bases aligning to TRBD1. Germline V gene data show CDR1 as MNHEY and CDR2 as SVGAGI. The CDR3 is 13 amino acids. V gave up 8 bases and J gave up 4 bases; unmatched junction bases: 5.

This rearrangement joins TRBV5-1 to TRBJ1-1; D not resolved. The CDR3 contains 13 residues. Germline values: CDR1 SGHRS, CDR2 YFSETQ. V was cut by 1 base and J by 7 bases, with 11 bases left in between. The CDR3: CASSLMGDHEAFF. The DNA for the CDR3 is TGCGCCAGCAGCTTGATGGGCGATCATGAAGCTTTCTTT.